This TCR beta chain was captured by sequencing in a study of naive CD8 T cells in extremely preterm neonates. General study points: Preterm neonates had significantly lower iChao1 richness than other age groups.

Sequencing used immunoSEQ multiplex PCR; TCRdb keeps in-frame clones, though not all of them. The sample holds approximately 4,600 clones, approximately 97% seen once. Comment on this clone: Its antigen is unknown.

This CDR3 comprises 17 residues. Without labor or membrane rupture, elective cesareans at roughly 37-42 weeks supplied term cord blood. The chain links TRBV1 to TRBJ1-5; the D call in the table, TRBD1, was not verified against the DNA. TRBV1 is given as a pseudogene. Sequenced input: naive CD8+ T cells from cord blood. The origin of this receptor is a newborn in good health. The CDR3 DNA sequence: TGCACCAGCAGCCAAGATTCGTTTGGACAGTCCAATCAGCCCCAGCATTTT. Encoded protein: CTSSQDSFGQSNQPQHF.